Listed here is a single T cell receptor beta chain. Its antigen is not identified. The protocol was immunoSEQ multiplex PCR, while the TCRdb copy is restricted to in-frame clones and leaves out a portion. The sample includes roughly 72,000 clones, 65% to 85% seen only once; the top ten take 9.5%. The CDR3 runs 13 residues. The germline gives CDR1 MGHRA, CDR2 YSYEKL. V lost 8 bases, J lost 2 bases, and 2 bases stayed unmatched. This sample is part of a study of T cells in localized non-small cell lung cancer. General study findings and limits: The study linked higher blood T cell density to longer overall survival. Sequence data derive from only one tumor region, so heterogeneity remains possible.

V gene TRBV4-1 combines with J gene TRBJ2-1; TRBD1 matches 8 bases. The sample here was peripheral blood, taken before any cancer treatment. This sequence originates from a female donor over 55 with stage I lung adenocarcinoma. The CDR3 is CASRDRTYNEQFF. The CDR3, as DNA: TGCGCCAGCCGGGACAGGACCTACAATGAGCAGTTCTTC.